The present TCR beta chain was sequenced within a study of human T cells and chemical hapten exposure. Study-level findings and limits: Significantly greater numbers of large CDR3 similarity clusters came from expanded TCRs than from controls.

Time point in this sample: patch test 1, 2 weeks after DPC sensitization. The treatment here: therapeutic diphenylcyclopropenone sensitization with weekly scalp DPC. Blood draws came before every patch-test application. Library construction involved attaching unique molecular identifiers to individual cDNA molecules, which allowed quantitative, reproducible TCR counting. TCRdb ran MiXCR on the RACE reads and lists one entry per CDR3 protein. The sample consists of 180,000 or so distinct CDR3 sequences, about 14% of them appearing once. On this clonotype itself: What it binds is not known.

The sequencing used whole blood, collected in connection with sensitization to the hapten diphenylcyclopropenone (DPC). This receptor was taken from a woman between 25 and 40 years old with alopecia areata. Some clones in this sample may be carry-over from other donors' samples.

The CDR3 sequence is CASSLPQVDTQYF. The DNA of the CDR3 is TGTGCCAGCAGCCTACCCCAGGTAGATACGCAGTATTTT. This chain links TRBV7-2 with TRBJ2-3; D uncertain. V was trimmed by 5 bases and J by 5 bases, leaving 11 bases between them. Per germline, CDR1 SGHTA and CDR2 FQGNSA. This CDR3 is built from 13 residues.